The subject of this entry is one TCR beta chain. This CDR3 spans 12 amino acids. Unmatched junction bases numbered 2, after V lost 2 bases and J lost 8 bases. CDR1 is GTSNPN, CDR2 SVGIG, per germline (reference sequence). This sample was taken from a study of cytomegalovirus exposure and HLA in healthy donors. PCR used 60 Vbeta primers and 13 Jbeta primers. Profiled with immunoSEQ multiplex PCR; TCRdb holds only in-frame clones, not every one. The sample lists over 100,000 clones, roughly 70% occurring once. This rearrangement joins TRBV30 to TRBJ1-3, with 8 bases that match TRBD1. Material: PBMCs. The sequence came from a woman aged 30 to 39 in good health and CMV-seronegative. In DNA, the CDR3 is TGTGCCTGGAGTCAACAGGGGGACACCATATATTTT. This sequence encodes CAWSQQGDTIYF.